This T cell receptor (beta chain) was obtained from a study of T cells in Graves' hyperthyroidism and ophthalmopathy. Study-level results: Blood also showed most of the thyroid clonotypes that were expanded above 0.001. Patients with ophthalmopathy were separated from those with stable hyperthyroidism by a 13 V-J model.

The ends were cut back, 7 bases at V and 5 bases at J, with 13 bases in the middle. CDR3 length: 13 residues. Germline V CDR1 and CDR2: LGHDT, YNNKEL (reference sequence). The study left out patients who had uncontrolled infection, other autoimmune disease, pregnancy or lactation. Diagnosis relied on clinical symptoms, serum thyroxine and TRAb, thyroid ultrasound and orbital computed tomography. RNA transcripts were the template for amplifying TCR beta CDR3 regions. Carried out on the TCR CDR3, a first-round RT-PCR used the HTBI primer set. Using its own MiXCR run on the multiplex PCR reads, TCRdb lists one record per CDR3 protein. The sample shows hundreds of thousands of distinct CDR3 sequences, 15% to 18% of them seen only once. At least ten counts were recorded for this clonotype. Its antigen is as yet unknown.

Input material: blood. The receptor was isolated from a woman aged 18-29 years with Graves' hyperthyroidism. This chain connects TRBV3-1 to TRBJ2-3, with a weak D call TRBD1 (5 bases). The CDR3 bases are TGTGCCAGCATCGGGCAGGGTCAAGATACGCAGTATTTT. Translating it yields CASIGQGQDTQYF.